One T cell receptor (beta chain) is described in this entry. This sample is part of a study of cytotoxic CD8 clonotypes in ibrutinib-treated CLL. Across the study: The patients comprised roughly 12 relapsed/refractory and over 14 treatment-naive cases, 17 to 18 IGHV unmutated.

V was trimmed by 2 bases and J by 5 bases, leaving 16 bases between them. Germline lookup yields CDR1 KGHSH and CDR2 LQKENI. CDR3 length: 15 amino acids. TCRdb's table, derived via immunoSEQ multiplex PCR, lists solely in-frame clones and lacks some. The sample has about 270,000 clones; approximately 76% are singletons. The TCR originated in a human donor with chronic lymphocytic leukemia. V is TRBV18 and J is TRBJ2-7; D is perhaps TRBD2 (7 bases). Sequences were derived from PBMCs, sampled at disease progression, from a patient treated with ibrutinib. The CDR3 spells CASSPIKGGSDEQYF. In nucleotides, the CDR3 is TGTGCCAGCTCACCAATCAAGGGGGGGAGCGACGAGCAGTACTTC.